This T cell receptor (beta chain) is drawn from a study of blood T cell repertoires in COVID-19. Whole-study context: Collection of acute and convalescent COVID-19 samples took place in the United States, Italy and Spain. T cells, B-cell-depleted T cells, or PBMCs supplied cDNA or gDNA.

Germline loops: CDR1 SGHAT, CDR2 FQNNGV. Trimming shortened V by 5 bases and J by 8 bases, and 15 bases separated the two germline ends. The CDR3 consists of 13 residues. Data came from immunoSEQ multiplex PCR; TCRdb stores just in-frame clones and leaves some out. In the table there are roughly 290,000 clones, 80% to 90% of which are singletons. V is TRBV11-2 and J is TRBJ1-2; D remains unclear. The sample consisted of peripheral blood. The TCR sequence derives from a man aged 25-45 years with acute or convalescent COVID-19. The CDR3 region is CASSTTLVGGYTF. DNA of the CDR3: TGTGCCAGCAGCACTACCCTAGTCGGAGGCTACACCTTC. The variable domain in full, completed from reference TRBV11-2 and TRBJ1-2, reads EAGVAQSPRYKIIEKRQSVAFWCNPISGHATLYWYQQILGQGPKLLIQFQNNGVVDDSQLPKDRFSAERLKGVDSTLKIQPAKLEDSAVYLCASSTTLVGGYTFGSGTRLTVV.